The T cell receptor beta chain under discussion was sequenced for a study of cytomegalovirus exposure and HLA in healthy donors. On the study more broadly: From donors who were HLA-typed, an early data release held 70 million to 90 million unique TCRs. The study, taken as a whole, reports: Roughly uniform sequencing depth across donors was assumed, possibly incorrectly. A later analysis linked a missense variant in DCLRE1C to the trimming of TCR beta V and J genes.

All the people who gave samples were healthy bone marrow donors. Trimming cost V 8 bases and J 12 bases; bases outside gene matches: 11. The CDR3 length is 14 residues. Per germline, CDR1 MGHRA and CDR2 YSYEKL. Details on this clone: The antigen is unknown.

The study ran its PCR with 60 Vbeta and 13 Jbeta primers. Generated by immunoSEQ multiplex PCR, the TCRdb table keeps only in-frame clones and is missing some. The listing contains 100,000 to 150,000 clones. The chain recombines TRBV4-1 with TRBJ2-1, with 12 bases aligning to TRBD2. The specimen was PBMCs. This sequence was found in a man aged 35 to 55 in good health and CMV-seronegative. The CDR3 DNA is TGCGCCAGCGGTGGGACTAGCGGGCCTAAGGGGCAGTTCTTC. Its translation is CASGGTSGPKGQFF.